This T cell receptor (beta chain) was sequenced for a study of graft-versus-host responses after intestinal transplantation. Libraries were prepared by immunoSEQ multiplex PCR; TCRdb keeps only in-frame clonotypes and omits some of them. The sample contains around 88,000 clones, roughly four fifths of which appear only once. Study observations and caveats: Analysis identified GvH clones in recipient marrow, with some appearing first in ileum or blood.

Details on this clone: Its antigen is unidentified. Distinct nucleotide sequences in the sample also encode this CDR3.

This TCR came from a human donor who received an intestinal transplant. The sequencing here drew on unstimulated CD8+ T cells sorted from spleen or lymph node cells, taken before intestinal transplant.

The CDR3 is CASSLSPQGGRALAGELFF. The CDR3 DNA follows: TGTGCCAGCAGCTTAAGCCCACAGGGCGGGAGGGCCCTCGCCGGGGAGCTGTTTTTT. The V call is TRBV7-6, the J call TRBJ2-2, with 9 bases lining up with TRBD2. CDR1 and CDR2 from the germline V gene are SGHVS and FNYEAQ. V gave up 2 bases and J gave up 6 bases; unmatched junction bases: 16. The CDR3 runs 19 residues.